Listed here is a single T cell receptor beta chain. Germline V gene lookup returns CDR1 MNHNS and CDR2 SASEGT. V was trimmed by 11 bases and J by 3 bases, leaving 11 bases between them. The CDR3 is 11 amino acids. Researchers ran the PCR with 60 Vbeta and 13 Jbeta primers. Sequenced by immunoSEQ multiplex PCR; TCRdb stores in-frame clones only, minus some. The sample has about 150,000 clones, 60% to 80% seen once. The data originate from a study of cytomegalovirus exposure and HLA in healthy donors. The chain carries TRBV6-1 and TRBJ2-7, with a weak D call TRBD1 (5 bases). The origin of this receptor is a woman in her twenties or thirties in good health and CMV-seronegative. Sequenced input: PBMCs. The CDR3 loop is CAATEYYEQYF. The CDR3 DNA reads as TGTGCCGCGACAGAGTACTACGAGCAGTACTTC.